Shown below are 25 T cell receptor beta chains from a single sample sequenced in a study of a mutant IDH1 vaccine in newly diagnosed glioma. Time point meaning: baseline, week 1 (first vaccination visit). Indicated treatment: pre-vaccination baseline after standard-of-care therapy. Some clones are missing from TCRdb's copy, which holds only in-frame ones; the method was immunoSEQ multiplex PCR. The table has 30,000 to 40,000 clones, 80% to 95% seen once. The source material was PBMCs, sampled from a glioma patient treated with radiotherapy, temozolomide or both. The source of these receptors is a man younger than 30 with glioma.

This chain uses TRBV6-5 with TRBJ1-1, with D perhaps TRBD1 (5 bases). V lost 9 bases, J lost 3 bases, and 17 bases lay in between. Germline V gives CDR1 MNHEY, CDR2 SVGAGI. The length of the CDR3 is 14 residues. In nucleotides, the CDR3 is TGTGCCAGTATTAAGGGGTTTCGGGACACTGAAGCTTTCTTT. This sequence encodes CASIKGFRDTEAFF.

The gene calls are TRBV6-1 and TRBJ1-6; D uncertain. Trimming pared 2 bases from V and 9 bases from J, leaving 11 bases between. Per germline, CDR1 MNHNS and CDR2 SASEGT. CDR3 length: 14 residues. CDR3 sequence: CASSELTHSSPLHF. The CDR3 DNA reads as TGTGCCAGCAGTGAACTAACTCATTCTTCACCCCTCCACTTT.

J is TRBJ1-2 and V is TRBV7-9, with a tentative D call TRBD1 (5 bases). Germline V gene sequence: CDR1 SEHNR, CDR2 FQNEAQ (reference sequence). Trimming removed 5 bases at V and 4 bases at J, with 11 bases between. The CDR3 contains 13 residues. The CDR3 region has the DNA TGTGCCAGCAGCCCAGGGATGGCCTATGGCTACACCTTC. It translates to CASSPGMAYGYTF.

The rearrangement links TRBV30 to TRBJ2-7; unclear D gene. The V end lost 1 base, the J end lost 4 bases, and 5 bases lay between the germline ends. Germline CDR1 reads GTSNPN; CDR2 reads SVGIG (reference sequence). This CDR3 spans 11 amino acids. The CDR3 reads CAWSGGYEQYF. In DNA, the CDR3 is TGTGCCTGGAGTGGGGGATACGAGCAGTACTTC.

The chain is built from TRBV13 and TRBJ2-7; TRBD2 matches at 7 bases. This CDR3 is built from 17 residues. Germline V gives CDR1 PRHDT, CDR2 FYEKMQ (reference sequence). V shed 0 bases, J shed 3 bases, and the junction held 11 bases outside the gene matches. CDR3 in amino acids: CASSLGTSLKTVYEQYF. The CDR3 bases are TGTGCCAGCAGCTTAGGGACTAGCCTCAAAACTGTCTACGAGCAGTACTTC.

The J gene is TRBJ2-1, the V gene TRBV29-1, with 8 bases lining up with TRBD2. The CDR3 is 14 residues long. With V trimmed by 7 bases and J by 0 bases, 5 bases remained unmatched. Germline V gives CDR1 SQVTM, CDR2 ANQGSEA. In DNA, the CDR3 is TGCAGCGCCAGAAGCGGGAGCTCCTACAATGAGCAGTTCTTC. This sequence encodes CSARSGSSYNEQFF.

Turning to this clone: The sample contains more than one DNA sequence encoding this CDR3. The chain recombines TRBV30 with TRBJ1-1; the match to TRBD1 covers 8 bases. The CDR3 length is 13 residues. CDR1 is GTSNPN, CDR2 SVGIG, per germline (reference sequence). Losses at the gene ends were 0 bases for V and 4 bases for J; bases not matched to a gene: 1. As DNA, the CDR3 is TGTGCCTGGAGTGTAACAGGGGGCACTGAAGCTTTCTTT. It specifies CAWSVTGGTEAFF.

The chain carries TRBV19 and TRBJ2-7; 12 nucleotides match TRBD2. The CDR3 is 16 residues long. The J segment lost 2 bases and the V segment lost 5 bases, leaving 7 bases of the junction unmatched. Germline V gives CDR1 LNHDA, CDR2 SQIVND (reference sequence). DNA of the CDR3: TGTGCCAGTAGTCGCCGACTAGCGGGAGCCCCCTACGAGCAGTACTTC. It yields the protein CASSRRLAGAPYEQYF.

This chain connects TRBV19 to TRBJ2-2, with D hard to call. This CDR3 is built from 15 residues. Germline V gene data show CDR1 as LNHDA and CDR2 as SQIVND (reference sequence). The V end lost 3 bases, the J end lost 1 base, and 9 bases lay between the germline ends. The DNA for the CDR3 is TGTGCCAGTAGTATGTTCAGCTTGAACACCGGGGAGCTGTTTTTT. Its protein is CASSMFSLNTGELFF.

This chain links TRBV14 with TRBJ1-1; 7 nucleotides align to TRBD1. The V gene end was trimmed by 0 bases and the J gene end by 5 bases; junction bases not matched to a gene: 3. The CDR3 runs to 14 residues. The germline V gene encodes CDR1 SGHDN and CDR2 FVKESK. This CDR3 reads CASSQEAGGTEAFF. The CDR3 nucleotides read TGTGCCAGCAGCCAAGAGGCAGGGGGTACTGAAGCTTTCTTT.

This rearrangement joins TRBV27 to TRBJ1-1; 8 positions agree with TRBD1. This CDR3 has 15 residues. V gave up 3 bases and J gave up 1 base; unmatched junction bases: 4. Looked up from germline, CDR1 is MNHEY and CDR2 is SMNVEV (reference sequence). The CDR3 loop reads CASSFRGPANTEAFF. For the CDR3, the DNA is TGTGCCAGCAGTTTCAGGGGGCCGGCGAACACTGAAGCTTTCTTT.

V usage is TRBV5-6 and J usage is TRBJ1-1; weak D call: TRBD1 (5 bases). The V gene's germline CDR1 is SGHDT and CDR2 YYEEEE. Between the trimmed V and J ends, which lost 6 bases and 3 bases, there was a span of 18 bases. The CDR3 runs 15 residues. CDR3 protein: CASNNAGNYDTEAFF. Here the CDR3 DNA reads TGTGCCAGCAATAATGCAGGGAACTACGACACTGAAGCTTTCTTT.

The chain joins TRBV7-2 to TRBJ1-3, with 7 bases matching TRBD1. This CDR3 region has 16 residues. Germline V lookup: CDR1 SGHTA, CDR2 FQGNSA. Trimming cost V 5 bases and J 0 bases; bases outside gene matches: 7. CDR3 loop: CASSPQQGISGNTIYF. The CDR3 bases are TGTGCCAGCAGCCCTCAACAGGGGATCTCTGGAAACACCATATATTTT.

The genes are TRBV30 and TRBJ1-5; possibly TRBD1 for D (6 bases). With 2 bases removed from V and 5 bases from J, the gap between germline ends came to 10 bases. CDR3 length equals 13 residues. From germline, CDR1 is GTSNPN and CDR2 SVGIG (reference sequence). The DNA for the CDR3 is TGTGCCTGGAGTATTCGGACAGATCAGCCCCAGCATTTT. Amino acid sequence: CAWSIRTDQPQHF.

This chain connects TRBV19 to TRBJ1-3; perhaps TRBD1 as D (5 bases). CDR1 is LNHDA, CDR2 SQIVND, per germline (reference sequence). The CDR3 totals 16 residues. V dropped 5 bases and J dropped 2 bases, with 16 bases sitting between them. The CDR3 bases are TGTGCCAGTAGTCGAATGATCGGGGGAACTGGAAACACCATATATTTT. Protein sequence: CASSRMIGGTGNTIYF. Complete variable domain (other parts from reference TRBV19 and TRBJ1-3): DGGITQSPKYLFRKEGQNVTLSCEQNLNHDAMYWYRQDPGQGLRLIYYSQIVNDFQKGDIAEGYSVSREKKESFPLTVTSAQKNPTAFYLCASSRMIGGTGNTIYFGEGSWLTVV.

V is TRBV30 and J is TRBJ1-1; D is unresolved. CDR3 length equals 14 residues. Germline V lookup: CDR1 GTSNPN, CDR2 SVGIG (reference sequence). V was shortened by 0 bases and J by 0 bases, with 8 bases between the two germline ends. The CDR3 nucleotides read TGTGCCTGGAGTGTAGAGCCATTGAACACTGAAGCTTTCTTT. Translation gives CAWSVEPLNTEAFF.

The chain has TRBV5-1 and TRBJ2-6; TRBD1 is a possible D gene (5 bases). Trimming shortened V by 3 bases and J by 0 bases, and 7 bases separated the two germline ends. Germline V CDR1 and CDR2: SGHRS, YFSETQ. The CDR3 consists of 15 residues. This CDR3 is CASSWTRSGANVLTF. The CDR3 region has the DNA TGCGCCAGCAGCTGGACACGCTCTGGGGCCAACGTCCTGACTTTC.

The V and J genes are TRBV6-5 and TRBJ1-2; no firm D call. The CDR3 covers 15 residues. V lost 3 bases, J lost 0 bases, and 11 bases lay in between. Per the germline V gene, CDR1 is MNHEY and CDR2 is SVGAGI. CDR3 sequence reads: CASSYTVRTNYGYTF. The DNA for the CDR3 is TGTGCCAGCAGTTATACGGTCCGGACTAACTATGGCTACACCTTC.

The J gene is TRBJ2-5, the V gene TRBV5-1; 13 nucleotides line up with TRBD2. CDR3 length equals 18 residues. Looked up from germline, CDR1 is SGHRS and CDR2 is YFSETQ. The ends lost 0 bases at V and 4 bases at J; junction bases unmatched: 9. The CDR3 is CASSLALTSGRASETQYF. Written as DNA, the CDR3 is TGCGCCAGCAGCTTGGCATTAACTAGCGGGAGGGCCTCAGAGACCCAGTACTTC. Combining the CDR3 with reference TRBV5-1 and TRBJ2-5 gives the whole variable domain KAGVTQTPRYLIKTRGQQVTLSCSPISGHRSVSWYQQTPGQGLQFLFEYFSETQRNKGNFPGRFSGRQFSNSRSEMNVSTLELGDSALYLCASSLALTSGRASETQYFGPGTRLLVL.

This clone appeared once. The V call is TRBV6-5, the J call TRBJ1-2, with D tentatively TRBD1 (6 bases). The CDR3 runs to 13 residues. The V end was cut by 2 bases, the J end by 9 bases, with 13 bases between. In germline, CDR1 is MNHEY, CDR2 SVGAGI. The CDR3 region has the DNA TGTGCCAGCAGTTACGGGGGCGGACCAAGCTACACCTTC. This sequence encodes CASSYGGGPSYTF.

This clone was recorded once. The chain links TRBV28 to TRBJ1-1; D might be TRBD1 (6 bases). V lost 3 bases and J 0 bases, leaving 11 bases between the germline ends. Germline lookup yields CDR1 MDHEN and CDR2 SYDVKM. The CDR3 runs 15 residues. CDR3 region: CASSFEGGLNTEAFF. The CDR3, as DNA: TGTGCCAGCAGTTTTGAGGGGGGTTTGAACACTGAAGCTTTCTTT.

This sequence joins TRBV30 and TRBJ2-5; the D gene could be TRBD1 or TRBD2 (5 bases each). The ends were cut back, 2 bases at V and 5 bases at J, with 12 bases in the middle. Looked up from germline, CDR1 is GTSNPN and CDR2 is SVGIG (reference sequence). The CDR3 spans 13 residues. The CDR3 here is CAWSSQGGETQYF. CDR3 in DNA: TGTGCCTGGAGTAGCCAGGGCGGGGAGACCCAGTACTTC.

This clone has only a few counts. The chain recombines TRBV6-1 with TRBJ1-2, with D unclear. Trimming removed 1 base at V and 8 bases at J, with 14 bases between. The germline CDR1 and CDR2 sequences are MNHNS and SASEGT. The CDR3 is 14 amino acids. CDR3 DNA: TGTGCCAGCAGTGAAGACCCGGCTCGGGAAGGCTACACCTTC. Translation: CASSEDPAREGYTF.

The chain is built from TRBV6-1 and TRBJ1-4; the D gene is possibly TRBD1 (6 bases). The V gene's germline CDR1 is MNHNS and CDR2 SASEGT. The CDR3 length is 15 residues. The germline V and J ends were trimmed by 8 bases and 5 bases, with 18 bases remaining between them. CDR3 residues: CASGTERTVNEKLFF. CDR3 in DNA: TGTGCCAGCGGGACGGAGAGGACAGTGAATGAAAAACTGTTTTTT.

The table lists this clone with a count of one. The chain links TRBV6-5 to TRBJ2-2; the match to TRBD2 covers 10 bases. Germline trimming cut 2 bases from V and 4 bases from J; bases unmatched to any gene: 4. The CDR3 has 16 residues. Germline V gene sequence: CDR1 MNHEY, CDR2 SVGAGI. CDR3 nucleotide sequence: TGTGCCAGCAGTTACCGGACTAGCGGAAGCACCGGGGAGCTGTTTTTT. It yields the protein CASSYRTSGSTGELFF.